This T cell receptor beta chain was obtained from a study of regulatory T cells in long-lasting Graves disease. Building of the TCR beta libraries involved iRepertoire HTBI primers and Arm-PCR of CDR3 regions. TCRdb processed the multiplex PCR reads anew with MiXCR; each CDR3 protein has one entry. The sample lists approximately 480,000 distinct CDR3 sequences, 15% to 20% occurring once. Documented time point: newly diagnosed GD, antithyroid drugs for less than 3 months. Isolated PBMC RNA provided the starting material for the TCR library. Findings and limits, study-wide: There was favoring of TRBV28, TRBJ1-2 and TRBJ2-5 in persistent disease.

This clonotype was recorded many times. Its antigen is as yet unknown. Germline V lookup: CDR1 LGHDT, CDR2 YNNKEL (reference sequence). Trimming removed 1 base from V and 6 bases from J, with 7 bases in between. The CDR3 is made up of 12 amino acids. This sample was shared with a second study, whose subject was T cells in Graves' hyperthyroidism and ophthalmopathy. That work contributes: Most expanded thyroid clonotypes above 0.001 recurred in blood.

The sequence derives from a middle-aged man with Graves disease. The rearrangement joins TRBV3-1 to TRBJ2-7; D is perhaps TRBD2 (5 bases). Source: peripheral blood mononuclear cells (PBMCs), taken at new diagnosis, from a patient treated with antithyroid drugs. This CDR3 reads CASSQGGREQYF. The CDR3 coding sequence is TGTGCCAGCAGCCAAGGAGGGCGCGAGCAGTACTTC.